Listed below are T cell receptor beta chains from one sample, sequenced in a study of blood T cell repertoires in COVID-19. Sequencing was performed with immunoSEQ multiplex PCR; in TCRdb, only in-frame clones are kept and a portion is missing. The profile shows tens of thousands of clones, about 90% of them singletons. Source material: peripheral blood. These receptors all come from a man aged 80 or over in a cohort sampled during active COVID-19. CDR3s include the opening cysteine and the closing phenylalanine or tryptophan. Each record gives: CDR3 protein, CDR3 DNA, D gene, clone size, J gene, V gene. D genes are given only for firm matches. Size is omitted from some rows. Given values are once, few, many or a class for expanded clones.

CDR3 protein: CATSRDVIHTEAFF; CDR3 DNA: TGTGCCACCAGCAGAGATGTAATCCACACTGAAGCTTTCTTT; D gene: NA; clone size: NA; J gene: TRBJ1-1; V gene: TRBV15
CDR3 protein: CASTYRGQTDAQYF; CDR3 DNA: TGTGCCAGCACCTACAGGGGGCAGACAGATGCGCAGTATTTT; D gene: TRBD1; clone size: NA; J gene: TRBJ2-3; V gene: TRBV6-5
CDR3 protein: CASSSDQGISGNTIYF; CDR3 DNA: TGCGCCAGCAGCTCCGATCAGGGGATCTCTGGAAACACCATATATTTT; D gene: NA; clone size: NA; J gene: TRBJ1-3; V gene: TRBV5-1
CDR3 protein: CASSLMRTGELFF; CDR3 DNA: TGTGCCAGCAGTTTGATGAGAACCGGGGAGCTGTTTTTT; D gene: NA; clone size: NA; J gene: TRBJ2-2; V gene: TRBV27
CDR3 protein: CASSRPGIRRNEQFF; CDR3 DNA: TGTGCCAGCAGTCGTCCAGGGATCCGGAGAAATGAGCAGTTCTTC; D gene: NA; clone size: NA; J gene: TRBJ2-1; V gene: TRBV14
CDR3 protein: CASSLQGSYSGETQYF; CDR3 DNA: TGTGCCAGCAGCCTACAGGGGTCTTATAGTGGGGAGACCCAGTACTTC; D gene: TRBD1; clone size: NA; J gene: TRBJ2-5; V gene: TRBV5-7
CDR3 protein: CASSPRITGELFF; CDR3 DNA: TGTGCCAGCAGTCCTAGGATAACCGGGGAGCTGTTTTTT; D gene: NA; clone size: NA; J gene: TRBJ2-2; V gene: TRBV2
CDR3 protein: CASSISGTSRYATTDTQYF; CDR3 DNA: TGTGCCAGTAGTATCTCAGGAACTAGCAGGTACGCAACCACAGATACGCAGTATTTT; D gene: NA; clone size: NA; J gene: TRBJ2-3; V gene: TRBV19
CDR3 protein: CATSRGGLSGNTIYF; CDR3 DNA: TGTGCCACCAGCAGAGGAGGGCTCTCTGGAAACACCATATATTTT; D gene: NA; clone size: NA; J gene: TRBJ1-3; V gene: TRBV15
CDR3 protein: CASSLGSLSGANVLTF; CDR3 DNA: TGTGCCAGCAGCTTGGGCAGTCTCTCTGGGGCCAACGTCCTGACTTTC; D gene: NA; clone size: NA; J gene: TRBJ2-6; V gene: TRBV7-8
CDR3 protein: CASSYSTGYYEQYF; CDR3 DNA: TGTGCCAGCAGTTACTCAACAGGCTACTACGAGCAGTACTTC; D gene: NA; clone size: NA; J gene: TRBJ2-7; V gene: TRBV6-5
CDR3 protein: CASSLEGEETQYF; CDR3 DNA: TGTGCCAGCAGCCTAGAGGGGGAAGAGACCCAGTACTTC; D gene: NA; clone size: NA; J gene: TRBJ2-5; V gene: TRBV2
CDR3 protein: CASSPGTGYGYTF; CDR3 DNA: TGTGCCAGCAGTCCCGGGACAGGGTATGGCTACACCTTC; D gene: TRBD1; clone size: NA; J gene: TRBJ1-2; V gene: TRBV6-6
CDR3 protein: CASSLEAGGQEAQYF; CDR3 DNA: TGCGCCAGCAGCTTGGAAGCGGGGGGGCAAGAGGCCCAGTACTTC; D gene: TRBD2; clone size: NA; J gene: TRBJ2-5; V gene: TRBV5-1
CDR3 protein: CASSFDRATGELFF; CDR3 DNA: TGTGCCAGCAGCTTCGACAGGGCCACCGGGGAGCTGTTTTTT; D gene: TRBD1; clone size: few; J gene: TRBJ2-2; V gene: TRBV5-4
CDR3 protein: CSVGVRGGTEAFF; CDR3 DNA: TGCAGCGTTGGGGTCCGCGGCGGAACTGAAGCTTTCTTT; D gene: NA; clone size: NA; J gene: TRBJ1-1; V gene: TRBV29-1
CDR3 protein: CASSLGQANTEAFF; CDR3 DNA: TGTGCCAGCAGCTTGGGACAAGCGAACACTGAAGCTTTCTTT; D gene: NA; clone size: NA; J gene: TRBJ1-1; V gene: TRBV7-2
CDR3 protein: CASLPVGSPLHF; CDR3 DNA: TGTGCCAGCCTTCCTGTCGGTTCACCCCTCCACTTT; D gene: NA; clone size: NA; J gene: TRBJ1-6; V gene: TRBV2
CDR3 protein: CASDRGALSGANVLTF; CDR3 DNA: TGTGCCAGCGACAGGGGCGCCCTATCTGGGGCCAACGTCCTGACTTTC; D gene: TRBD1; clone size: NA; J gene: TRBJ2-6; V gene: TRBV9
CDR3 protein: CASSPFGGPNEKLFF; CDR3 DNA: TGCGCCAGCAGCCCTTTCGGAGGGCCCAATGAAAAACTGTTTTTT; D gene: NA; clone size: NA; J gene: TRBJ1-4; V gene: TRBV5-1
CDR3 protein: CATSDGGRGSTDTQYF; CDR3 DNA: TGTGCCACCAGTGATGGGGGGAGGGGGAGCACAGATACGCAGTATTTT; D gene: NA; clone size: NA; J gene: TRBJ2-3; V gene: TRBV24-1
CDR3 protein: CATGDNYSNQPQHF; CDR3 DNA: TGTGCCACCGGGGACAACTATAGCAATCAGCCCCAGCATTTT; D gene: NA; clone size: NA; J gene: TRBJ1-5; V gene: TRBV24-1
CDR3 protein: CASSYSPGQKNQPQHF; CDR3 DNA: TGTGCCAGCAGTTACTCGCCGGGACAGAAGAATCAGCCCCAGCATTTT; D gene: TRBD1; clone size: NA; J gene: TRBJ1-5; V gene: TRBV6-2/TRBV6-3
CDR3 protein: CASSSWTGRVSEQFF; CDR3 DNA: TGTGCCAGCAGCAGCTGGACAGGGAGGGTTAGTGAGCAGTTCTTC; D gene: NA; clone size: NA; J gene: TRBJ2-1; V gene: TRBV5-5
CDR3 protein: CASRRGNSAYNSPLHF; CDR3 DNA: TGTGCCAGCAGGAGGGGGAATTCGGCTTATAATTCACCCCTCCACTTT; D gene: NA; clone size: few; J gene: TRBJ1-6; V gene: TRBV21-1
CDR3 protein: CASSLAGGGQETQYF; CDR3 DNA: TGTGCCAGCAGCTTGGCGGGGGGTGGGCAAGAGACCCAGTACTTC; D gene: TRBD2; clone size: NA; J gene: TRBJ2-5; V gene: TRBV5-4
CDR3 protein: CASSLEAGLSSKNIQYF; CDR3 DNA: TGTGCCAGCAGCCTCGAAGCAGGGTTATCATCCAAAAACATTCAGTACTTC; D gene: NA; clone size: NA; J gene: TRBJ2-4; V gene: TRBV5-6
CDR3 protein: CSGAQGGGEKLFF; CDR3 DNA: TGCAGCGGGGCGCAGGGGGGAGGTGAAAAACTGTTTTTT; D gene: TRBD1; clone size: NA; J gene: TRBJ1-4; V gene: TRBV29-1
CDR3 protein: CASMREYEQYF; CDR3 DNA: TGTGCCAGCATGAGGGAGTACGAGCAGTACTTC; D gene: NA; clone size: NA; J gene: TRBJ2-7; V gene: TRBV6-5
CDR3 protein: CASSSDRGVSGANVLTF; CDR3 DNA: TGTGCCAGCAGTTCCGACAGGGGAGTGTCTGGGGCCAACGTCCTGACTTTC; D gene: TRBD1; clone size: NA; J gene: TRBJ2-6; V gene: TRBV27
CDR3 protein: CASRMKYRGHSNQPQHF; CDR3 DNA: TGTGCCAGCAGAATGAAGTACAGGGGGCATAGCAATCAGCCCCAGCATTTT; D gene: TRBD1; clone size: NA; J gene: TRBJ1-5; V gene: TRBV27
CDR3 protein: CASSLKVGEDGYTF; CDR3 DNA: TGTGCCAGCAGCCTCAAGGTAGGGGAGGATGGCTACACCTTC; D gene: NA; clone size: NA; J gene: TRBJ1-2; V gene: TRBV4-2
CDR3 protein: CASSPSAGSSTDTQYF; CDR3 DNA: TGTGCCAGCAGCCCGTCGGCAGGGTCTAGCACAGATACGCAGTATTTT; D gene: NA; clone size: few; J gene: TRBJ2-3; V gene: TRBV11-2
CDR3 protein: CASSAYRVGTGELFF; CDR3 DNA: TGTGCCAGCAGCGCTTACAGGGTAGGGACCGGGGAGCTGTTTTTT; D gene: NA; clone size: NA; J gene: TRBJ2-2; V gene: TRBV5-4
CDR3 protein: CASSLKGQRWSEQYF; CDR3 DNA: TGTGCCAGCAGCTTAAAGGGACAACGGTGGAGCGAGCAGTACTTC; D gene: NA; clone size: few; J gene: TRBJ2-7; V gene: TRBV11-1
CDR3 protein: CASSHLRTGNGYTF; CDR3 DNA: TGTGCCAGCAGCCATCTTAGGACAGGGAATGGCTACACCTTC; D gene: TRBD1; clone size: NA; J gene: TRBJ1-2; V gene: TRBV4-2
CDR3 protein: CASSPDKGTTEAFF; CDR3 DNA: TGTGCCAGTAGTCCGGACAAGGGAACTACTGAAGCTTTCTTT; D gene: NA; clone size: NA; J gene: TRBJ1-1; V gene: TRBV19
CDR3 protein: CASSLAGGQETQYF; CDR3 DNA: TGTGCCAGCAGTTTAGCGGGGGGGCAAGAGACCCAGTACTTC; D gene: TRBD2; clone size: NA; J gene: TRBJ2-5; V gene: TRBV28
CDR3 protein: CASRLRTATGTGELFF; CDR3 DNA: TGTGCCAGCAGACTAAGGACAGCTACTGGGACCGGGGAGCTGTTTTTT; D gene: NA; clone size: NA; J gene: TRBJ2-2; V gene: TRBV5-5
CDR3 protein: CASRKMGGSSYNSPLHF; CDR3 DNA: TGTGCCAGCAGAAAGATGGGAGGTAGCTCCTATAATTCACCCCTCCACTTT; D gene: NA; clone size: NA; J gene: TRBJ1-6; V gene: TRBV5-6
CDR3 protein: CASSPPGTRDEKLFF; CDR3 DNA: TGTGCCAGCAGTCCACCCGGGACAAGAGATGAAAAACTGTTTTTT; D gene: NA; clone size: NA; J gene: TRBJ1-4; V gene: TRBV28